Listed below are T cell receptor beta chains from one sample, sequenced in a study of blood T cell repertoires in COVID-19. Using immunoSEQ multiplex PCR, the repertoire was profiled, and TCRdb retains in-frame clones only, with some absent. The profile shows under 80,000 clones, more than 85% of them singletons. The sequenced material came from peripheral blood. The receptor source for this set is an older man with active COVID-19. The CDR3 runs from the conserved cysteine through the conserved F or W. The D gene is left open where the match is weak. Rows give clone size only sometimes, using once, few, many, or a class for an expanded clone.

CDR3,DNA,V,D,size,J
CASSHGSAGVYF,TGTGCCAGCAGCCACGGGAGCGCGGGGGTGTATTTT,TRBV11-2,TRBD2,-,TRBJ2-3
CATTSLQYF,TGTGCCACCACTAGTCTGCAGTACTTC,TRBV24-1,-,once,TRBJ2-7
CASSMAGGPMNTEAFF,TGTGCCAGTAGTATGGCAGGGGGACCCATGAACACTGAAGCTTTCTTT,TRBV19,TRBD1,-,TRBJ1-1
CASSTLQGNTEAFF,TGTGCCAGCAGCACCCTACAGGGGAACACTGAAGCTTTCTTT,TRBV5-4,-,-,TRBJ1-1
CASSLGGQGNTIYF,TGTGCCAGCAGCTTAGGCGGACAGGGAAACACCATATATTTT,TRBV7-2,-,-,TRBJ1-3
CATSDRVRYNEQFF,TGTGCCACCAGTGACCGCGTCCGATACAATGAGCAGTTCTTC,TRBV24-1,-,-,TRBJ2-1
CASSTGTTSSYEQYF,TGTGCCAGCAGCACCGGGACTACGAGCTCCTACGAGCAGTACTTC,TRBV6-5,TRBD2,-,TRBJ2-7
CASSIRGRNTGELFF,TGTGCCAGTAGTATTAGAGGCCGAAACACCGGGGAGCTGTTTTTT,TRBV19,-,few,TRBJ2-2
CASSQAQRQETQYF,TGTGCCAGCAGCCAAGCCCAGCGGCAAGAGACCCAGTACTTC,TRBV3-1/TRBV3-2,-,-,TRBJ2-5
CASSQGLAGNEQFF,TGTGCCAGCAGCCAAGGACTAGCTGGTAATGAGCAGTTCTTC,TRBV7-9,TRBD2,once,TRBJ2-1
CATSSWTGLGTEAFF,TGTGCCACCAGCAGCTGGACGGGACTGGGCACTGAAGCTTTCTTT,TRBV15,-,-,TRBJ1-1
CASSYRPGGVAGANVLTF,TGTGCCAGCAGCTACCGACCCGGGGGGGTGGCTGGGGCCAACGTCCTGACTTTC,TRBV7-2,TRBD2,-,TRBJ2-6
CASSQSRSNRGDTQYF,TGCGCCAGCAGTCAATCCCGCTCGAATAGGGGAGATACGCAGTATTTT,TRBV23-1,-,-,TRBJ2-3
CASSMGLRGGTGELFF,TGTGCCAGTAGTATGGGACTACGGGGGGGCACCGGGGAGCTGTTTTTT,TRBV19,TRBD2,-,TRBJ2-2
CASSLVSGGPPETQYF,TGTGCCAGCAGTTTGGTTTCGGGGGGACCCCCAGAGACCCAGTACTTC,TRBV27,TRBD2,few,TRBJ2-5
CASSLAVLEGTQYF,TGTGCCAGCAGCTTGGCGGTGCTGGAGGGGACCCAGTACTTC,TRBV5-5,-,-,TRBJ2-5
CASSRSRGEQYF,TGTGCCAGCAGTCGCAGTCGTGGCGAGCAGTACTTC,TRBV6-5,-,few,TRBJ2-7
CASTTPGVYEQYF,TGTGCCAGTACCACCCCCGGGGTCTACGAGCAGTACTTC,TRBV19,-,-,TRBJ2-7
CASSYRTVRSEAFF,TGTGCCAGCAGCTATCGGACAGTGAGGTCTGAAGCTTTCTTT,TRBV5-6,-,-,TRBJ1-1
CASSLRTSREYEQYF,TGTGCCAGCAGCCTCCGGACTAGCCGAGAATACGAGCAGTACTTC,TRBV25-1,TRBD2,-,TRBJ2-7
CASSQGQGNTEAFF,TGTGCCAGCTCACAGGGGCAGGGGAACACTGAAGCTTTCTTT,TRBV18,-,-,TRBJ1-1
CASSLGGLAPNEQFF,TGTGCCAGCAGTTTGGGGGGTCTAGCTCCCAATGAGCAGTTCTTC,TRBV28,-,once,TRBJ2-1
CASSQTSGRSYEQYF,TGCGCCAGCAGCCAGACTAGCGGAAGGAGCTACGAGCAGTACTTC,TRBV4-3,TRBD2,once,TRBJ2-7
CATSLTAAGGMEQFF,TGTGCCACCAGTCTGACAGCGGCGGGGGGAATGGAGCAGTTCTTC,TRBV24-1,TRBD2,-,TRBJ2-1